Shown below are 20 T cell receptor beta chains from a single sample sequenced in a study of T-cell reconstitution after alpha-beta-depleted transplantation in children. Preparation of the TCRbeta library was carried out with unique molecular identifiers. Using its own MiXCR run on the PCR reads, TCRdb lists one record per CDR3 protein. The sample lists around 800,000 distinct CDR3 sequences; less than 20% were seen once. Sequencing used PBMCs, mostly from graft donor cells, obtained 360 days after TCRalphabeta/CD19-depleted stem cell transplant. These receptors all stem from a male patient between 5 and 17 years old who had a stem cell transplant for acute lymphoblastic leukemia, so the T cells may come from the graft donor.

This clonotype was seen at least ten times. The chain employs TRBV10-3 and TRBJ2-7; 12 bases align to TRBD2. The ends lost 8 bases at V and 6 bases at J; junction bases unmatched: 5. This CDR3 comprises 13 residues. Germline CDR1 and CDR2: ENHRY and SYGVKD. The CDR3 nucleotides read TGTGCCATCGAGACTAGCGGGAGAGGCGAGCAGTACTTC. The encoded protein is CAIETSGRGEQYF.

This clonotype was observed a few times. The rearrangement links TRBV7-9 to TRBJ2-2; D not certain. The CDR3 spans 15 residues. Looked up from germline, CDR1 is SEHNR and CDR2 is FQNEAQ (reference sequence). Trimming cost V 0 bases and J 9 bases, with 14 bases left between them. CDR3 protein: CASSLAQGSTWELFF. CDR3 bases: TGTGCCAGCAGCTTAGCGCAAGGATCCACGTGGGAGCTGTTTTTT.

This clonotype has ten or more counts. The V and J genes are TRBV6-2 or TRBV6-3 and TRBJ2-4; D possibly corresponds to TRBD1 (6 bases). Germline lookup yields CDR1 MNHEY and CDR2 SVGEGT. The V end lost 2 bases, the J end lost 5 bases, and 10 bases lay between the germline ends. The CDR3 contains 14 residues. The CDR3 nucleotides are TGTGCCAGCAGTTACCCAGGGGACCAAAACATTCAGTACTTC. Encoded protein: CASSYPGDQNIQYF.

This clonotype was recorded at least ten times. The V and J genes are TRBV29-1 and TRBJ2-7; no definite D call. CDR1 and CDR2 (germline): SQVTM, ANQGSEA. V lost 4 bases, J lost 1 base, and 8 bases lay in between. There are 12 residues in the CDR3. CDR3 sequence reads: CSVGRDSYEQYF. In DNA, the CDR3 is TGCAGCGTTGGAAGAGATTCCTACGAGCAGTACTTC.

The rearrangement uses TRBV5-1 and TRBJ2-1, with 11 bases identical to TRBD2. The germline V gene has CDR1 SGHRS and CDR2 YFSETQ. V trimming: 4 bases; J trimming: 7 bases; junction bases outside the gene matches: 19. There are 19 residues in the CDR3. CDR3 sequence reads: CASSLYRERGLAESNEQFF. The CDR3 DNA is TGCGCCAGCAGCCTATACAGGGAAAGGGGACTAGCGGAATCTAATGAGCAGTTCTTC.

The rearrangement links TRBV7-8 to TRBJ1-1; 7 positions agree with TRBD1. Germline-derived CDR1 and CDR2 are SGHVS and FQNEAQ. The CDR3 sequence is 18 residues long. With V trimmed by 0 bases and J by 2 bases, 12 bases remained unmatched. The CDR3 nucleotides are TGTGCCAGCAGCTTAGCCCGGGACAGCCGAAGAAGAAACACTGAAGCTTTCTTT. This codes for CASSLARDSRRRNTEAFF.

This clonotype has just a few counts. The chain carries TRBV9 and TRBJ2-1; no clear D. V was clipped by 0 bases and J by 6 bases, with 7 bases between them. CDR3 length equals 13 residues. Germline V gives CDR1 SGDLS, CDR2 YYNGEE. Here the CDR3 reads CASSVAMSNEQFF. The CDR3 nucleotides read TGTGCCAGCAGCGTAGCGATGAGCAATGAGCAGTTCTTC.

The chain carries TRBV29-1 and TRBJ2-7, with 9 bases lining up with TRBD1. The CDR3 covers 16 residues. Looked up from germline, CDR1 is SQVTM and CDR2 is ANQGSEA. V shed 1 base and J 2 bases; nucleotides not matched to a gene: 9. Here the CDR3 DNA reads TGCAGCGTTGAAGTGGGCAGGGGACAGGGCGCCTACGAGCAGTACTTC. It translates to CSVEVGRGQGAYEQYF.

In this sample, this clonotype turned up many times. The rearrangement joins TRBV25-1 to TRBJ2-3; 7 positions match TRBD1. CDR3 size: 14 residues. The germline CDR1 and CDR2 sequences are MGHDK and SYGVNS. J lost 3 bases, V lost 6 bases, and 6 bases had no gene match. The CDR3 loop is CASRDRIGTDTQYF. CDR3 nucleotide sequence: TGTGCCAGCAGGGACAGGATCGGAACAGATACGCAGTATTTT.

The rearrangement uses TRBV12-3 or TRBV12-4 and TRBJ2-5; 7 nucleotides align to TRBD2. The CDR3 runs to 18 residues. Germline trimming cut 0 bases from V and 4 bases from J; bases unmatched to any gene: 14. The CDR3 region has the DNA TGTGCCAGCAGTTTAGCGCTAAAAGGGGAATGGACTAGAGAGACCCAGTACTTC. Protein product: CASSLALKGEWTRETQYF.

In its sample, this clonotype was seen many times. The rearrangement links TRBV18 to TRBJ2-5, with D tentatively TRBD1 (6 bases). Between the trimmed V and J ends, which lost 3 bases and 3 bases, there was a span of 11 bases. CDR1 and CDR2 from the germline V gene are KGHSH and LQKENI. The CDR3 runs 14 residues. The CDR3 reads CASSPQQGKETQYF. The CDR3, as DNA: TGTGCCAGCTCACCTCAACAGGGAAAAGAGACCCAGTACTTC.

This clonotype has ten or more counts. The chain combines TRBV5-1 with TRBJ2-7, with 9 bases identical to TRBD2. The CDR3 length is 16 residues. The germline gives CDR1 SGHRS, CDR2 YFSETQ. The trim removed 7 bases at V and 3 bases at J, leaving 14 bases unmatched. This CDR3 is CASRVASGIILYEQYF. CDR3 coding DNA: TGCGCCAGCCGTGTGGCTAGCGGGATCATCCTCTACGAGCAGTACTTC.

The V and J genes are TRBV25-1 and TRBJ2-7, with 7 bases fitting TRBD1. J lost 5 bases, V lost 4 bases, and 11 bases had no gene match. CDR3 length equals 15 residues. Germline CDR1 and CDR2: MGHDK and SYGVNS. The CDR3 bases are TGTGCCAGCAGTGCAAGGGGGCAGGGGTTGCACGAGCAGTACTTC. Protein sequence: CASSARGQGLHEQYF.

J is TRBJ2-7 and V is TRBV20-1; no clear D. Trimming removed 6 bases from V and 0 bases from J, with 18 bases in between. There are 15 residues in the CDR3. CDR1 DFQATT and CDR2 SNEGSKA come from the germline V gene (reference sequence). The CDR3 DNA sequence: TGCAGTGCCCCCCCCCTGGGCGGAACCTCCTACGAGCAGTACTTC. It yields the protein CSAPPLGGTSYEQYF.

The chain employs TRBV7-8 and TRBJ2-3; TRBD2 is a possible D gene (6 bases). CDR3 length equals 16 residues. Germline values: CDR1 SGHVS, CDR2 FQNEAQ. The V end lost 3 bases, the J end lost 2 bases, and 15 bases lay between the germline ends. DNA of the CDR3: TGTGCCAGCAGCTTGGAGCCGGGACTTCTCACAGATACGCAGTATTTT. Protein product: CASSLEPGLLTDTQYF.

This clonotype appeared many times. The chain links TRBV29-1 to TRBJ1-2, with 7 bases lining up with TRBD1. The CDR3 runs to 13 residues. V lost 0 bases and J lost 5; bases outside the gene matches: 3. Germline loops: CDR1 SQVTM, CDR2 ANQGSEA. Here the CDR3 DNA reads TGCAGCGTTGAAGACGGCAGGGGGTATGGCTACACCTTC. As protein: CSVEDGRGYGYTF.

This chain uses TRBV18 with TRBJ2-5; D possibly corresponds to TRBD2 (5 bases). Trimming stripped 1 base from V and 4 bases from J, with 7 bases between. In germline, CDR1 is KGHSH, CDR2 LQKENI. The CDR3 is made up of 13 amino acids. The CDR3 region is CASSPRRGETQYF. The CDR3 DNA is TGTGCCAGCTCACCACGCCGGGGAGAGACCCAGTACTTC.

The CDR3 here is CASSLIAGGLARYNEQFF. The CDR3 DNA is TGCGCCAGCAGCCTGATAGCGGGAGGGCTTGCGAGGTACAATGAGCAGTTCTTC. This chain connects TRBV4-1 to TRBJ2-1; 11 bases agree with TRBD2. The CDR3 contains 18 residues. Looked up from germline, CDR1 is MGHRA and CDR2 is YSYEKL. J gave up 4 bases and V 4 bases, and 12 bases lay outside the gene matches.

This clonotype was observed a handful of times. The V and J genes are TRBV20-1 and TRBJ2-7, with D perhaps matching TRBD2 (5 bases). V was clipped by 6 bases and J by 0 bases, with 12 bases between them. The CDR3 spans 13 residues. Germline V lookup: CDR1 DFQATT, CDR2 SNEGSKA (reference sequence). This CDR3 reads CSAPAVSSYEQYF. The DNA of the CDR3 is TGCAGTGCACCAGCGGTAAGCTCCTACGAGCAGTACTTC.

V is TRBV4-1 and J is TRBJ2-3, with D perhaps TRBD1 (5 bases). The germline V gene encodes CDR1 MGHRA and CDR2 YSYEKL. Trimming left V 4 bases short and J 6 bases short, with 20 bases between. CDR3 size: 16 residues. CDR3 sequence: CASSPSDTSFRDTQYF. The CDR3 region has the DNA TGCGCCAGCAGCCCCTCGGACACCTCTTTCCGGGATACGCAGTATTTT.